A single sample gave rise to the 25 T cell receptor beta chains below, sequenced in a study of cytomegalovirus exposure and HLA in healthy donors. Amplification used 60 Vbeta primers and 13 Jbeta primers. Generated by immunoSEQ multiplex PCR, the TCRdb table keeps only in-frame clones and is missing some. The data hold 280,000 or so clones, with approximately 90% observed a single time. Sequences were obtained from PBMCs. These receptors originate from a young woman in good health and CMV-seronegative.

This clone was picked up one time. The CDR3 region is CASSLDTLTYEQYF. CDR3 nucleotides: TGTGCCAGCAGCTTAGATACACTAACCTACGAGCAGTACTTC. The chain employs TRBV7-9 and TRBJ2-5; D unresolved. The DNA end is a closer match to TRBJ2-7, so the J assignment may be wrong. Germline values: CDR1 SEHNR, CDR2 FQNEAQ (reference sequence). CDR3 length: 14 amino acids.

This sequence joins TRBV7-2 and TRBJ2-1; 7 bases match TRBD2. The CDR3 spans 15 residues. V gave up 3 bases and J gave up 7 bases; unmatched junction bases: 9. From germline, CDR1 is SGHTA and CDR2 FQGNSA. CDR3 sequence: CASSFGRGRSNEQFF. For the CDR3, the DNA is TGTGCCAGCAGCTTCGGGCGGGGGAGGTCAAATGAGCAGTTCTTC.

The rearrangement joins TRBV2 to TRBJ2-3, with 9 nucleotides matching TRBD2. The CDR3 is 14 amino acids. The trim removed 6 bases at V and 11 bases at J, leaving 12 bases unmatched. Germline assignment: CDR1 SNHLY and CDR2 FYNNEI. This chain's CDR3 is CASRQLAGQGRQYF. The CDR3, as DNA: TGTGCCAGCAGGCAACTAGCGGGCCAGGGGAGGCAGTATTTT.

This rearrangement joins TRBV5-6 to TRBJ2-3, with TRBD2 identical over 7 bases. With V trimmed by 5 bases and J by 3 bases, 12 bases remained unmatched. CDR1 is SGHDT, CDR2 YYEEEE, per germline. The CDR3 extends over 16 amino acids. The CDR3 loop reads CASSWGGPSGTDTQYF. In DNA form, the CDR3 reads TGTGCCAGCAGTTGGGGAGGGCCTAGCGGAACAGATACGCAGTATTTT.

V and J are TRBV5-4 and TRBJ2-7, with a weak D call TRBD1 (5 bases). V shed 0 bases and J shed 5 bases, with 9 bases lying between them. Looked up from germline, CDR1 is SGHNT and CDR2 is YYREEE (reference sequence). There are 13 residues in the CDR3. This chain's CDR3 is CASSLALRDEQYF. The CDR3 region has the DNA TGTGCCAGCAGCTTGGCCCTCAGGGACGAGCAGTACTTC.

V is TRBV27 and J is TRBJ2-5; 10 nucleotides align to TRBD2. V dropped 3 bases and J dropped 5; count of bases not matched to a gene: 9. CDR3 length: 16 residues. Germline V lookup: CDR1 MNHEY, CDR2 SMNVEV (reference sequence). CDR3 DNA sequence: TGTGCCAGCAGTTTTGGAGCGGGGGGGCTGAGTGAGACCCAGTACTTC. Encoded protein: CASSFGAGGLSETQYF.

V is TRBV7-3 and J is TRBJ2-1, with D possibly matching TRBD2 (5 bases). Between the trimmed V and J ends, which lost 2 bases and 6 bases, there was a span of 11 bases. This CDR3 region has 14 residues. Germline lookup yields CDR1 SGHTA and CDR2 FQGTGA. CDR3 sequence reads: CASSLGGNPNEQFF. CDR3 nucleotides: TGTGCCAGCAGCTTAGGAGGAAACCCCAATGAGCAGTTCTTC.

V and J are TRBV6-5 and TRBJ1-2; 7 nucleotides agree with TRBD1. Germline V CDR1 and CDR2: MNHEY, SVGAGI. Germline trimming cut 6 bases from V and 4 bases from J; bases unmatched to any gene: 2. This CDR3 spans 12 amino acids. CDR3 sequence (DNA): TGTGCCAGCAGACAGGGGCTCTATGGCTACACCTTC. Translation gives CASRQGLYGYTF.

This clone was seen only once. The genes are TRBV10-3 and TRBJ1-2, with 9 bases that match TRBD1. With 5 bases clipped from V and 8 bases from J, the junction kept 6 bases outside the gene matches. The germline V gene encodes CDR1 ENHRY and CDR2 SYGVKD. The CDR3 extends over 13 amino acids. The CDR3 is CAISPGTGWGYTF. As DNA, the CDR3 is TGTGCCATCAGTCCCGGGACAGGGTGGGGCTACACCTTC.

V usage is TRBV5-1 and J usage is TRBJ2-1; TRBD1 matches 9 bases. The V gene end was trimmed by 4 bases and the J gene end by 5 bases; junction bases not matched to a gene: 10. The CDR3 sequence is 16 residues long. CDR1 and CDR2 (germline): SGHRS, YFSETQ. The CDR3 loop reads CASSPTTRTGDNEQFF. The CDR3 nucleotides read TGCGCCAGCAGCCCCACCACCCGGACAGGGGACAATGAGCAGTTCTTC.

The V and J genes are TRBV9 and TRBJ1-5; maybe TRBD1 (5 bases). Trimming took 4 bases from V and 2 from J, leaving 10 bases between them. This CDR3 is built from 14 residues. CDR1 SGDLS and CDR2 YYNGEE come from the germline V gene. The CDR3 here is CASSTEGGNQPQHF. CDR3 nucleotide sequence: TGTGCCAGCAGCACAGAAGGGGGCAATCAGCCCCAGCATTTT.

J is TRBJ1-6 and V is TRBV5-1, with 7 bases identical to TRBD1. Germline V gene data show CDR1 as SGHRS and CDR2 as YFSETQ. The CDR3 runs to 15 residues. V lost 4 bases to trimming and J lost 8 bases; unmatched junction nucleotides: 9. This chain's CDR3 is CASSLVTGVDSPLHF. DNA of the CDR3: TGCGCCAGCAGCCTAGTTACAGGGGTGGATTCACCCCTCCACTTT.

For this clone: This sample also contains other DNA sequences that code for the same CDR3. The chain couples TRBV7-3 to TRBJ1-1; a weak D match, TRBD1 (6 bases). V was clipped by 3 bases and J by 1 base, with 6 bases between them. The V gene's germline CDR1 is SGHTA and CDR2 FQGTGA. The CDR3 has 13 amino acids. The CDR3 loop reads CASSLTGNTEAFF. The CDR3 bases are TGTGCCAGCAGCTTGACAGGGAACACTGAAGCTTTCTTT.

The DNA of the CDR3 is TGCGCCAGCAGCCAGGAAGACAGGGTGAACATTCAGTACTTC. Protein sequence: CASSQEDRVNIQYF. The rearrangement joins TRBV4-1 to TRBJ2-4; 7 bases match TRBD1. V shed 3 bases and J 7 bases; nucleotides not matched to a gene: 6. This CDR3 contains 14 residues. Germline V gene lookup returns CDR1 MGHRA and CDR2 YSYEKL.

The chain employs TRBV7-6 and TRBJ2-1, with D possibly matching TRBD1 (5 bases). Per the germline V gene, CDR1 is SGHVS and CDR2 is FNYEAQ. V lost 5 bases and J 5 bases, leaving 7 bases between the germline ends. This CDR3 has 12 residues. The CDR3 DNA is TGTGCCAGCAGCCACAGGAACAATGAGCAGTTCTTC. Its protein product is CASSHRNNEQFF.

The gene calls are TRBV19 and TRBJ2-7; 10 positions match TRBD1. CDR1 is LNHDA, CDR2 SQIVND, per germline (reference sequence). The CDR3 is 15 residues long. The V and J ends lost 3 bases and 2 bases, in that order; junction bases with no gene match: 4. CDR3 nucleotides: TGTGCCAGTAGTATGGGGACAGGGGTTGCCTACGAGCAGTACTTC. It translates to CASSMGTGVAYEQYF.

The V gene is TRBV28, the J gene TRBJ1-4; 7 bases line up with TRBD1. Per germline, CDR1 MDHEN and CDR2 SYDVKM. The CDR3 consists of 18 residues. V gave up 3 bases and J gave up 7 bases; unmatched junction bases: 17. The CDR3 sequence is CASSLPGQSSFVAEKLFF. CDR3 DNA: TGTGCCAGCAGTTTGCCGGGACAGTCTTCGTTTGTGGCTGAAAAACTGTTTTTT. The variable domain in full, with the rest retrieved from reference TRBV28 and TRBJ1-4, is DVKVTQSSRYLVKRTGEKVFLECVQDMDHENMFWYRQDPGLGLRLIYFSYDVKMKEKGDIPEGYSVSREKKERFSLILESASTNQTSMYLCASSLPGQSSFVAEKLFFGSGTQLSVL.

This chain uses TRBV7-8 with TRBJ2-1, with 8 bases fitting TRBD2. V shed 1 base and J 7 bases; nucleotides not matched to a gene: 12. The CDR3 is made up of 17 amino acids. Per the germline V gene, CDR1 is SGHVS and CDR2 is FQNEAQ. CDR3 residues: CASSLVERGLVANEQFF. The CDR3 nucleotides read TGTGCCAGCAGCTTAGTAGAGAGGGGACTAGTCGCAAATGAGCAGTTCTTC.

The chain couples TRBV5-8 to TRBJ2-7; D is perhaps TRBD2 (5 bases). The CDR3 consists of 11 residues. V was trimmed by 2 bases and J by 5 bases, leaving 5 bases between them. From germline, CDR1 is SGHTS and CDR2 YDEGEE. CDR3 loop: CASSFGNEQYF. CDR3 sequence (DNA): TGTGCCAGCAGCTTCGGGAACGAGCAGTACTTC.

V gene TRBV7-2 combines with J gene TRBJ1-5, with D unresolved. This CDR3 region has 14 residues. Trimming took off 1 base at V and 0 bases at J, with 4 bases between the two ends. Germline CDR1 is SGHTA and CDR2 is FQGNSA. The DNA of the CDR3 is TGTGCCAGCAGCTTAGGTTATAGCAATCAGCCCCAGCATTTT. Translating gives CASSLGYSNQPQHF.

The J gene is TRBJ1-6, the V gene TRBV7-3; 7 nucleotides match TRBD1. J gave up 6 bases and V 0 bases, and 2 bases lay outside the gene matches. The germline gives CDR1 SGHTA, CDR2 FQGTGA. The CDR3 length is 15 residues. The CDR3 DNA reads as TGTGCCAGCAGCTTAACGGGACAGCGTAATTCACCCCTCCACTTT. Protein: CASSLTGQRNSPLHF.

The rearrangement links TRBV5-1 to TRBJ2-1, with 10 bases matching TRBD1. This CDR3 is built from 14 residues. V lost 4 bases and J lost 6; bases outside the gene matches: 4. Per germline, CDR1 SGHRS and CDR2 YFSETQ. The CDR3: CASSLRDRGNEQFF. For the CDR3, the DNA is TGCGCCAGCAGCCTGAGGGACAGGGGCAATGAGCAGTTCTTC. Full variable domain (remainder filled in from reference TRBV5-1 and TRBJ2-1): KAGVTQTPRYLIKTRGQQVTLSCSPISGHRSVSWYQQTPGQGLQFLFEYFSETQRNKGNFPGRFSGRQFSNSRSEMNVSTLELGDSALYLCASSLRDRGNEQFFGPGTRLTVL.

The chain recombines TRBV2 with TRBJ1-2; 9 nucleotides align to TRBD1. After removal of 5 bases from V and 4 bases from J, the junction contained 8 bases not matched to a gene. This CDR3 has 15 residues. Germline CDR1 is SNHLY and CDR2 is FYNNEI. The CDR3 bases are TGTGCCAGCAGTCCGGGACAGGGAAGTCCCTATGGCTACACCTTC. Amino acids: CASSPGQGSPYGYTF. Combining the CDR3 with reference TRBV2 and TRBJ1-2 gives the whole variable domain EPEVTQTPSHQVTQMGQEVILRCVPISNHLYFYWYRQILGQKVEFLVSFYNNEISEKSEIFDDQFSVERPDGSNFTLKIRSTKLEDSAMYFCASSPGQGSPYGYTFGSGTRLTVV.

CDR3: CASSPRGNTIYF. CDR3 bases: TGTGCCAGCAGTCCGAGGGGAAACACCATATATTTT. The rearrangement joins TRBV28 to TRBJ1-3; D not resolved. The CDR3 spans 12 residues. Germline V gene lookup returns CDR1 MDHEN and CDR2 SYDVKM. Deletions cut 5 bases from V and 4 bases from J, with 6 bases between.

The genes are TRBV5-6 and TRBJ2-7; 8 bases line up with TRBD1. The CDR3 loop spans 15 amino acids. V shed 0 bases and J 6 bases; nucleotides not matched to a gene: 8. Germline V lookup: CDR1 SGHDT, CDR2 YYEEEE. CDR3 protein: CASSLGEVDRAEQYF. The CDR3 coding sequence is TGTGCCAGCAGCTTGGGGGAGGTGGACAGGGCCGAGCAGTACTTC.